This is a list of T cell receptor beta chains from one sample in a study of tumor and adjacent non-tumor tissue in lung cancer. Using its own MiXCR run on the multiplex PCR reads, TCRdb lists one record per CDR3 protein. Of some 200,000 distinct CDR3 sequences listed, about 76% are singletons. Sequencing was performed on lung tumor tissue. The receptor source for this set is a man in his fifties or sixties with non-small cell lung cancer. Both conserved end residues are part of each CDR3. The D gene is left open where the match is weak. Some rows mark clone size as missing; the rest say once, few, many or name a class of expanded clone.

abundance	d_gene	j_gene	v_gene	len	CDR3aa	CDR3nt
once	.	TRBJ2-1	TRBV12-3/TRBV12-4	15	CASGLAGKLLNEQFF	TGTGCCAGCGGCTTAGCCGGGAAACTCCTCAATGAGCAGTTCTTC
.	.	TRBJ1-4	TRBV11-1	15	CDSSPRREASKKLFF	TGTGACAGCAGCCCTCGCCGGGAGGCGTCTAAAAAATTGTTTTTT
many	.	TRBJ2-5	TRBV20-1	15	CSARYGSANQETQYF	TGCAGTGCCAGATATGGTAGCGCCAACCAAGAGACCCAGTACTTC
.	TRBD1	TRBJ2-7	TRBV11-2	15	CASSPSTGSSYEQYF	TGTGCCAGCAGCCCGTCGACAGGGTCCTCATACGAGCAGTACTTC
.	.	TRBJ2-3	TRBV28	15	CASGLPTTLTDTRYF	TGTGCCAGCGGTCTCCCGACCACCTTGACAGATACGCGGTATTTT
few	TRBD1	TRBJ1-6	TRBV5-8	15	CASSWKTGVNSPLHF	TGTGCCAGCAGCTGGAAGACAGGGGTGAATTCACCCCTCCACTTT
.	.	TRBJ2-7	TRBV11-2	15	CAISLDPQRFYDQYF	TGTGCCATCAGCTTAGATCCACAGAGATTCTACGACCAGTACTTC
many	.	TRBJ2-5	TRBV6-6	14	CASRPTGSQETQYF	TGTGCCAGCAGACCTACGGGGTCCCAAGAGACCCAGTACTTC
many	.	TRBJ1-2	TRBV20-1	12	CSAERPPEGYTF	TGCAGTGCCGAGAGGCCTCCTGAAGGCTACACCTTC
few	.	TRBJ2-7	TRBV12-3/TRBV12-4	14	CASSLAGHSHEQYF	TGTGCCAGCAGTTTAGCCGGGCACTCACACGAGCAGTACTTC
once	.	TRBJ2-3	TRBV7-9	14	CASRFESLGDTQFF	TGTGCCAGCAGATTCGAAAGTTTGGGAGATACGCAGTTTTTT
.	.	TRBJ2-3	TRBV28	15	CASSLVGHTGDTQYF	TGTGCCAGCAGTCTCGTAGGACACACAGGAGATACGCAGTATTTT
.	TRBD1	TRBJ1-3	TRBV5-5	14	CGSSPQGVGNTIYF	TGTGGCAGCAGTCCTCAGGGGGTTGGAAACACCATATATTTT
.	TRBD2	TRBJ2-1	TRBV6-1	15	CATRPLGLGKDEQFF	TGTGCCACCCGACCCCTGGGACTAGGTAAGGATGAGCAGTTTTTC
.	.	TRBJ1-2	TRBV6-6	14	CASSYSEREGGYTF	TGTGCCAGCAGTTACTCGGAGAGGGAGGGCGGCTACACCTTC
.	TRBD2	TRBJ2-1	TRBV11-2	17	CASSPRISGPEDNELFF	TGTGCCAGCAGCCCGCGAATTAGCGGGCCAGAGGACAATGAGCTGTTCTTC
.	.	TRBJ2-5	TRBV11-1	14	CTSSLYREEGSQYF	TGTACCAGCAGCTTATATAGAGAGGAGGGTTCCCAGTACTTC
once	.	TRBJ1-2	TRBV6-5	13	CAISLQGSYGYTF	TGTGCCATCAGTTTACAGGGAAGCTATGGCTACACCTTC
.	.	TRBJ2-1	TRBV7-9	16	CASSIVIRSTYNEQFF	TGCGCCAGCAGCATAGTTATCCGGTCTACCTACAATGAGCAGTTCTTC
.	.	TRBJ2-5	TRBV5-1	15	CASSPTGGPLETQYF	TGCGCCAGCAGCCCGACAGGAGGTCCCTTGGAGACCCAGTACTTC
.	.	TRBJ1-6	TRBV11-3	14	CASARTAGDSSLHF	TGTGCGAGCGCCCGGACGGCGGGAGATTCATCCCTCCACTTT
.	.	TRBJ1-1	TRBV12-3/TRBV12-4	14	CARSSQLGGAEAFF	TGTGCCAGGAGTTCACAACTGGGAGGCGCTGAAGCTTTCTTT